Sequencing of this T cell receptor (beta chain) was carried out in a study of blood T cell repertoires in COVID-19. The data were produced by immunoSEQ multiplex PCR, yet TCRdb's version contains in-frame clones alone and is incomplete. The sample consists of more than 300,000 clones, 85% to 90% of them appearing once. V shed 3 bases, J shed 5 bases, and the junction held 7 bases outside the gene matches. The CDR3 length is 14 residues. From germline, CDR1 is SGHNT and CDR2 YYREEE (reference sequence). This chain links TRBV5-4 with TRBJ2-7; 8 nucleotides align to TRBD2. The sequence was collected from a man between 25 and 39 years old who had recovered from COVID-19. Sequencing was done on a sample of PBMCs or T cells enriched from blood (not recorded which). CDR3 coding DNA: TGTGCCAGCAGCTCCCTTGGACTAGCCCACGAGCAGTACTTC. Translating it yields CASSSLGLAHEQYF.